This T cell receptor (beta chain) stems from a study of identical twins. V was shortened by 4 bases and J by 4 bases, with 16 bases between the two germline ends. CDR3 size: 15 residues. In germline, CDR1 is ENHRY, CDR2 SYGVKD. Comment on this clonotype: The antigen is undetermined.

A single record per CDR3 protein comes from TCRdb applying MiXCR to the 5' RACE reads. The sample lists roughly 240,000 distinct CDR3 sequences; 5.5% to 8% were seen once. Study-wide results and caveats: Partly confounded zero-insertion analyses could result from invariant MAIT and iNKT cells.

These same records also appear under a second study, on yellow fever vaccine responses in identical twins. That source reports: Twins reportedly showed a vaccine T cell response that seemed partly convergent and partly personalized.

The chain carries TRBV10-3 and TRBJ1-2, with D tentatively TRBD1 (5 bases). The sequence derives from a woman aged 18-30 years in good health. The sample was memory (CD45RO+) T cells sorted from blood. CDR3 sequence: CAISGGNEGVYGYTF. In DNA form, the CDR3 reads TGTGCCATCAGTGGGGGGAATGAGGGAGTCTATGGCTACACCTTC.